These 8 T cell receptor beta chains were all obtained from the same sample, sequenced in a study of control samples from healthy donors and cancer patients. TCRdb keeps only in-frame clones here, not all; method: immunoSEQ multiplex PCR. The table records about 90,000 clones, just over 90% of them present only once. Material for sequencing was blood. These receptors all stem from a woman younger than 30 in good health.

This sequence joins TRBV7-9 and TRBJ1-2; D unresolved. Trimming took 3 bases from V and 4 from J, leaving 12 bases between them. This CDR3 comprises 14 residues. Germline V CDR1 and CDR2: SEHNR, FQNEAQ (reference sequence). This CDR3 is CASSFSSGSYGYTF. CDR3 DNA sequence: TGTGCCAGCAGCTTTAGTTCGGGGAGCTATGGCTACACCTTC.

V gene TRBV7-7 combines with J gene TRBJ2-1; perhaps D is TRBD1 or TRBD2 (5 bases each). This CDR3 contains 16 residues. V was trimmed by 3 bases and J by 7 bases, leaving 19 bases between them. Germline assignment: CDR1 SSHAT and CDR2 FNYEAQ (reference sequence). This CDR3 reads CASSFGDLRNGNEQFF. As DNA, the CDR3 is TGTGCCAGCAGCTTTGGGGACCTGAGGAACGGTAATGAGCAGTTCTTC.

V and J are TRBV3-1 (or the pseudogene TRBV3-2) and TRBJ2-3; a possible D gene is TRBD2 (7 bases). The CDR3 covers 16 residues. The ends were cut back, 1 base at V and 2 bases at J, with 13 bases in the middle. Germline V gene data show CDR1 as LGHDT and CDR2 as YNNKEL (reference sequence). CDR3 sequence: CASSQVAGANTDTQYF. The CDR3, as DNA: TGTGCCAGCAGCCAAGTGGCGGGGGCCAACACAGATACGCAGTATTTT.

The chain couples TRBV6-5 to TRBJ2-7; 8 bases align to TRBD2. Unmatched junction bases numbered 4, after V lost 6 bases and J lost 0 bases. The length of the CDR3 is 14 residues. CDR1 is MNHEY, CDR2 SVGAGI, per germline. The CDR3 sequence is CASRLAAFSYEQYF. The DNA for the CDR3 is TGTGCCAGCAGACTAGCGGCATTCTCCTACGAGCAGTACTTC.

Here the CDR3 reads CASSLRQGSYNEQFF. The CDR3 bases are TGTGCCAGCAGTCTCAGGCAGGGGTCCTACAATGAGCAGTTCTTC. This chain joins TRBV25-1 and TRBJ2-1; weak D call: TRBD1 (6 bases). V gave up 5 bases and J gave up 1 base, with 12 bases separating them. In germline, CDR1 is MGHDK, CDR2 SYGVNS. The CDR3 sequence is 15 residues long.

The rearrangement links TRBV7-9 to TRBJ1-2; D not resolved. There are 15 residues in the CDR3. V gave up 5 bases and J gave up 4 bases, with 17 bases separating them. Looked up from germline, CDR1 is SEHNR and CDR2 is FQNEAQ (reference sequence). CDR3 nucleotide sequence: TGTGCCAGCAGCCCCCGCCCGGATCTGTCCTATGGCTACACCTTC. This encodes CASSPRPDLSYGYTF.

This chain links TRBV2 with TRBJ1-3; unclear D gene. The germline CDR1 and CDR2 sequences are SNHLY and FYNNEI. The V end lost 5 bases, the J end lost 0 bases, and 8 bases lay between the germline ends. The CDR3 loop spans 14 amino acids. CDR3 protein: CASSTSSSGNTIYF. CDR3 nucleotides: TGTGCCAGCAGTACGAGCTCCTCTGGAAACACCATATATTTT.

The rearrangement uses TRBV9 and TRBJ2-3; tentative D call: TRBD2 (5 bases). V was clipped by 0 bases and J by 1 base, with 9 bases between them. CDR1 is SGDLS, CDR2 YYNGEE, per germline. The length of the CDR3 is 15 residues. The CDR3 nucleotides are TGTGCCAGCAGCGTAGGGGCGGGTCGCACAGATACGCAGTATTTT. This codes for CASSVGAGRTDTQYF.